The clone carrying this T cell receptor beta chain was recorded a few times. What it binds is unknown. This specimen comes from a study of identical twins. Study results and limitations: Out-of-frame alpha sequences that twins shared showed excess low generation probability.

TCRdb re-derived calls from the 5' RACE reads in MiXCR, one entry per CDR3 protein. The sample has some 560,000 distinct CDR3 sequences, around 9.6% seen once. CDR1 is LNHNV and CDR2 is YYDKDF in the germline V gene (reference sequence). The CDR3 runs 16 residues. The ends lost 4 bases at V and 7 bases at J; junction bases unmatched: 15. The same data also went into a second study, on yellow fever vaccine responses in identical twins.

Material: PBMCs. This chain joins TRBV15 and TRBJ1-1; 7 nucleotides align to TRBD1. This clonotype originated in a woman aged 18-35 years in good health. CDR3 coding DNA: TGTGCCACCAGCACCTCGACAGGGACGGGTGACGGTGAAGCTTTCTTT. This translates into CATSTSTGTGDGEAFF.